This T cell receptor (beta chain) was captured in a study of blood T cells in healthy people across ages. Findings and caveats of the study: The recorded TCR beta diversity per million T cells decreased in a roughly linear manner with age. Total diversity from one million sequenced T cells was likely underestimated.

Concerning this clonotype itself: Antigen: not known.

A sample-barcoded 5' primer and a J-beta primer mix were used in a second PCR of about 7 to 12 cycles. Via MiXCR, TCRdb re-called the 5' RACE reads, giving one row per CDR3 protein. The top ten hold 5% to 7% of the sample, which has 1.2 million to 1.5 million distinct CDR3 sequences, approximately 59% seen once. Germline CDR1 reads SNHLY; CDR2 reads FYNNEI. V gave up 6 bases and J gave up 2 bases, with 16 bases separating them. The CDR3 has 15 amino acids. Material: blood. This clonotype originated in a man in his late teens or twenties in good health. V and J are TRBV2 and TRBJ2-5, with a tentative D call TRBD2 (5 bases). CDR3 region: CASRKIGLSQETQYF. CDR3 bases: TGTGCCAGCAGAAAGATCGGACTCTCACAAGAGACCCAGTACTTC. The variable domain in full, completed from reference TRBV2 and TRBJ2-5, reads EPEVTQTPSHQVTQMGQEVILRCVPISNHLYFYWYRQILGQKVEFLVSFYNNEISEKSEIFDDQFSVERPDGSNFTLKIRSTKLEDSAMYFCASRKIGLSQETQYFGPGTRLLVL.